Presented here are 26 T cell receptor beta chains from one specimen sequenced in a study of shared clonotypes between healthy human individuals. The table came from immunoSEQ multiplex PCR; TCRdb's copy has only in-frame clones and leaves some out. Of about 1 million clones detected, 65% to 75% appear once; the ten largest clones hold around 1.5%. Material for sequencing was memory CD4+ T cells sorted from blood. The sample's subset: CD45RA-negative fraction. The receptors were sampled from a man aged 18 to 35 in good health.

This chain joins TRBV7-9 and TRBJ2-5, with D perhaps assigned TRBD1 or TRBD2 (5 bases each). V gave up 4 bases and J gave up 5 bases, with 14 bases separating them. The CDR3 is 14 amino acids. CDR1 and CDR2 from the germline V gene are SEHNR and FQNEAQ (reference sequence). CDR3 in amino acids: CASSSSEGWETQYF. The CDR3 nucleotides read TGTGCCAGCAGCTCTAGTGAGGGGTGGGAGACCCAGTACTTC.

This clone occurred once. J is TRBJ2-1 and V is TRBV29-1; 11 bases align to TRBD2. Unmatched junction bases numbered 9, after V lost 7 bases and J lost 4 bases. Germline V gene lookup returns CDR1 SQVTM and CDR2 ANQGSEA. This CDR3 comprises 15 residues. The CDR3 DNA follows: TGCAGCGCGTCAGAAACTAGCGGGAGATACAATGAGCAGTTCTTC. This encodes CSASETSGRYNEQFF.

The chain uses TRBV29-1 and TRBJ2-3; D is possibly TRBD1 or TRBD2 (5 bases each). CDR3 size: 12 residues. V was cut by 8 bases and J by 2 bases, with 11 bases left in between. Germline CDR1 and CDR2: SQVTM and ANQGSEA. The CDR3 sequence is CSLGGFTDTQYF. DNA of the CDR3: TGCAGCCTTGGGGGTTTCACAGATACGCAGTATTTT.

The CDR3 here is CASRSTGLNSPLHF. The CDR3 DNA sequence: TGTGCCAGCAGGAGCACAGGGTTAAATTCACCCCTCCACTTT. The V and J genes are TRBV6-1 and TRBJ1-6, with D maybe TRBD1 (6 bases). V lost 6 bases to trimming and J lost 7 bases, with 13 bases between them. The germline gives CDR1 MNHNS, CDR2 SASEGT. This CDR3 has 14 residues.

Of note for this clone: The sample holds other DNA sequences that translate to the same CDR3. The rearrangement links TRBV14 to TRBJ1-6, with D perhaps matching TRBD1 (6 bases). The V and J ends lost 2 bases and 7 bases respectively, with 6 bases between them. This CDR3 spans 13 amino acids. Germline V gene lookup returns CDR1 SGHDN and CDR2 FVKESK. Here the CDR3 reads CASSQQGNSPLHF. CDR3 DNA: TGTGCCAGCAGCCAACAGGGGAATTCACCCCTCCACTTT.

The DNA of the CDR3 is TGTGCCAGCAGCTTGGAGGGTACCCTCCAAGAGACCCAGTACTTC. Its protein is CASSLEGTLQETQYF. The chain links TRBV5-4 to TRBJ2-5; D is undetermined. The germline V gene encodes CDR1 SGHNT and CDR2 YYREEE (reference sequence). This CDR3 is built from 15 residues. Trimming pared 0 bases from V and 1 base from J, leaving 10 bases between.

The chain employs TRBV7-9 and TRBJ1-5, with D uncertain. Germline V CDR1 and CDR2: SEHNR, FQNEAQ (reference sequence). The ends were cut back, 1 base at V and 5 bases at J, with 12 bases in the middle. The CDR3 length is 15 residues. The CDR3 region has the DNA TGTGCCAGCAGCTTAGAAGATCTGGGAGATCAGCCCCAGCATTTT. Translating it yields CASSLEDLGDQPQHF.

The chain couples TRBV5-4 to TRBJ2-3, with 10 bases identical to TRBD2. The germline gives CDR1 SGHNT, CDR2 YYREEE (reference sequence). The CDR3 length is 16 residues. The J segment lost 3 bases and the V segment lost 4 bases, leaving 8 bases of the junction unmatched. CDR3 sequence: CASSNRAGGPTDTQYF. CDR3 bases: TGTGCCAGCAGCAACCGAGCGGGGGGGCCGACAGATACGCAGTATTTT. Drawing the rest from reference TRBV5-4 and TRBJ2-3, the complete variable domain is ETGVTQSPTHLIKTRGQQVTLRCSSQSGHNTVSWYQQALGQGPQFIFQYYREEENGRGNFPPRFSGLQFPNYSSELNVNALELDDSALYLCASSNRAGGPTDTQYFGPGTRLTVL.

The chain uses TRBV5-1 and TRBJ1-4; D not resolved. Looked up from germline, CDR1 is SGHRS and CDR2 is YFSETQ. The CDR3 extends over 14 amino acids. V lost 0 bases to trimming and J lost 6 bases, with 9 bases between them. The CDR3 reads CASSLAQTDEKLFF. The DNA of the CDR3 is TGCGCCAGCAGCTTGGCCCAGACGGATGAAAAACTGTTTTTT.

This clone was seen a single time. The chain uses TRBV11-2 and TRBJ2-1; 8 nucleotides agree with TRBD2. CDR1 and CDR2 (germline): SGHAT, FQNNGV. V dropped 0 bases and J dropped 9; count of bases not matched to a gene: 7. The CDR3 is 15 amino acids. The CDR3 DNA follows: TGTGCCAGCAGCTTAGATCGGCTAGCGGGCGGTGAGCAGTTCTTC. Translating gives CASSLDRLAGGEQFF.

The V and J genes are TRBV5-6 and TRBJ1-2; D is perhaps TRBD1 (5 bases). CDR1 SGHDT and CDR2 YYEEEE come from the germline V gene. CDR3 length: 14 amino acids. Trimming shortened V by 4 bases and J by 8 bases, and 18 bases separated the two germline ends. The chain's CDR3 is CASSPPGVWSGYTF. The CDR3 DNA reads as TGTGCCAGCAGCCCCCCGGGGGTTTGGTCGGGCTACACCTTC.

V gene TRBV18 combines with J gene TRBJ2-1, with 11 bases lining up with TRBD2. The CDR3 loop spans 17 amino acids. Germline assignment: CDR1 KGHSH and CDR2 LQKENI. V was clipped by 0 bases and J by 8 bases; unmatched bases: 9. In nucleotides, the CDR3 is TGTGCCAGCTCACCACCTGGCCTAGCGGGAGGAATGGATGAGCAGTTCTTC. This sequence encodes CASSPPGLAGGMDEQFF.

This chain links TRBV28 with TRBJ2-7; D tentatively fits TRBD1 or TRBD2 (7 bases each). There are 14 residues in the CDR3. Germline V gene data show CDR1 as MDHEN and CDR2 as SYDVKM. Trimming shortened V by 7 bases and J by 2 bases, and 15 bases separated the two germline ends. The CDR3 region is CASTQGRGTYEQYF. CDR3 nucleotides: TGTGCCAGCACACAGGGGAGGGGGACCTACGAGCAGTACTTC.

The CDR3 coding sequence is TGTGCCAGTGCTATGAAGGGGAGCTCCTACAATGAGCAGTTCTTC. Encoded protein: CASAMKGSSYNEQFF. The V and J genes are TRBV19 and TRBJ2-1; D is perhaps TRBD1 or TRBD2 (5 bases each). V lost 8 bases, J lost 0 bases, and 14 bases lay in between. Germline assignment: CDR1 LNHDA and CDR2 SQIVND (reference sequence). This CDR3 has 15 amino acids.

This chain uses TRBV19 with TRBJ1-1; D is possibly TRBD1 (5 bases). This CDR3 has 13 residues. Deletions cut 8 bases from V and 0 bases from J, with 10 bases between. Germline V CDR1 and CDR2: LNHDA, SQIVND (reference sequence). This chain's CDR3 is CASHPTVNTEAFF. CDR3 nucleotides: TGTGCCAGTCATCCGACAGTGAACACTGAAGCTTTCTTT.

V is TRBV5-5 and J is TRBJ2-4; no firm D call. The V gene lost 0 bases and the J gene lost 1 base, with 11 bases spanning the gap. Looked up from germline, CDR1 is SGHKS and CDR2 is YYEKEE (reference sequence). CDR3 length: 16 amino acids. The CDR3 nucleotides are TGTGCCAGCAGCTTGGGCACGTTCGGGGCCAAAAACATTCAGTACTTC. Translating it yields CASSLGTFGAKNIQYF.

This rearrangement joins TRBV5-1 to TRBJ2-5, with 7 bases matching TRBD1. The junction had 3 bases not matched to a gene; V was cut back by 0 bases and J by 4 bases. Germline assignment: CDR1 SGHRS and CDR2 YFSETQ. The CDR3 has 14 residues. The CDR3 coding sequence is TGCGCCAGCAGCTTGGCCAGGACAGGAGAGACCCAGTACTTC. The encoded protein is CASSLARTGETQYF.

The V and J genes are TRBV21-1 and TRBJ1-4. TRBV21-1 is an annotated pseudogene. The CDR3 runs 14 residues. The CDR3 DNA reads TGTGCCAGCAGCAAAGCGGGAGGACGAGAAAAACTGTTTTTT. Encoded protein: CASSKAGGREKLFF.

CDR3: CASSPASGLAQYF. The DNA of the CDR3 is TGCGCCAGCAGCCCCGCCTCGGGACTAGCGCAGTATTTT. The gene calls are TRBV4-3 and TRBJ2-3; TRBD2 agrees at 8 bases. The ends lost 4 bases at V and 10 bases at J; junction bases unmatched: 7. Germline V gene sequence: CDR1 LGHNA, CDR2 YSLEER. The CDR3 is made up of 13 amino acids.

V gene TRBV6-5 combines with J gene TRBJ1-1; D not certain. V lost 4 bases, J lost 0 bases, and 6 bases lay in between. Germline V gene sequence: CDR1 MNHEY, CDR2 SVGAGI. CDR3 length: 13 residues. CDR3 bases: TGTGCCAGCAGTTTCAGGTTGAACACTGAAGCTTTCTTT. As protein: CASSFRLNTEAFF.

The J gene is TRBJ1-1, the V gene TRBV12-2; the table's D gene call, TRBD1, was not cross checked with the DNA. TRBV12-2 is a documented pseudogene. The CDR3 is 19 amino acids. The CDR3 DNA reads as TGTGCAAGTCGCTTAGCGCTCCCCCGGGACAGGGGGCGCCGAACTGAAGCTTTCTTT. The encoded protein is CASRLALPRDRGRRTEAFF.

The CDR3 sequence is CSVFGVAGSLSYEQYF. For the CDR3, the DNA is TGCAGCGTTTTTGGTGTGGCGGGGTCTCTCTCCTACGAGCAGTACTTC. The V and J genes are TRBV29-1 and TRBJ2-7; tentatively, D is TRBD2 (6 bases). Per germline, CDR1 SQVTM and CDR2 ANQGSEA. V was shortened by 5 bases and J by 0 bases, with 20 bases between the two germline ends. This CDR3 comprises 16 residues.

V and J are TRBV27 and TRBJ2-1; the match to TRBD1 covers 10 bases. CDR1 and CDR2 from the germline V gene are MNHEY and SMNVEV (reference sequence). The CDR3 covers 16 residues. Germline trimming cut 5 bases from V and 2 bases from J; bases unmatched to any gene: 6. CDR3 coding DNA: TGTGCCAGCAGTCCCGAGGGACAGGGGACCTACAATGAGCAGTTCTTC. Translation: CASSPEGQGTYNEQFF.

CDR3 sequence reads: CASSLGTSPSTDTQYF. As DNA, the CDR3 is TGTGCCAGCAGCCTAGGGACATCACCTAGCACAGATACGCAGTATTTT. V and J are TRBV11-2 and TRBJ2-3; the D gene is possibly TRBD1 (6 bases). The germline CDR1 and CDR2 sequences are SGHAT and FQNNGV. This CDR3 region has 16 residues. Trimming cost V 5 bases and J 0 bases, with 15 bases left between them.

V and J are TRBV7-6 and TRBJ1-1, with D unresolved. Between the trimmed V and J ends, which lost 1 base and 0 bases, there was a span of 6 bases. The CDR3 has 14 amino acids. Per the germline V gene, CDR1 is SGHVS and CDR2 is FNYEAQ. As DNA, the CDR3 is TGTGCCAGCAGCTTAGGAAGTATGAACACTGAAGCTTTCTTT. Protein product: CASSLGSMNTEAFF.

The chain combines TRBV30 with TRBJ2-6; possible D gene TRBD1, 5 bases. The CDR3 extends over 18 amino acids. Trimming cost V 0 bases and J 1 base, with 16 bases left between them. Germline loops: CDR1 GTSNPN, CDR2 SVGIG (reference sequence). CDR3 sequence reads: CAWSVLGQGLSGANVLTF. CDR3 bases: TGTGCCTGGAGTGTTTTAGGTCAGGGTCTTTCTGGGGCCAACGTCCTGACTTTC.